These 9 T cell receptor beta chains were all obtained from the same sample, sequenced in a study of post-analysis software for immune sequencing data. Study results and limitations: Four or five TRBV segments (TRBV5-6, TRBV5-1 and TRBV20-1 among them) occurred more frequently in patients than in controls.

Their antigens remain unidentified. Prepared TCR beta cDNA libraries contained unique molecular identifiers. TCRdb re-called the PCR reads through MiXCR, storing one row per CDR3 protein. The sample holds roughly 800,000 distinct CDR3 sequences; around 45% are singletons and the top ten take over 4.5%. Sample: blood. Receptors were obtained from a girl between 5 and 17 years old with multiple sclerosis.

This clonotype was counted once. This chain uses TRBV30 with TRBJ1-1; possible D gene TRBD1, 6 bases. The CDR3 is 13 residues long. Between the trimmed V and J ends, which lost 3 bases and 7 bases, there was a span of 15 bases. The germline gives CDR1 GTSNPN, CDR2 SVGIG (reference sequence). CDR3 sequence: CAWSPGAAGEAFF. The CDR3 DNA reads TGTGCCTGGAGCCCAGGGGCGGCGGGTGAAGCTTTCTTT. The full variable domain, its missing parts supplied by reference TRBV30 and TRBJ1-1, is SQTIHQWPATLVQPVGSPLSLECTVEGTSNPNLYWYRQAAGRGLQLLFYSVGIGQISSEVPQNLSASRPQDRQFILSSKKLLLSDSGFYLCAWSPGAAGEAFFGQGTRLTVV.

This clonotype was picked up a small number of times. This chain joins TRBV11-2 and TRBJ1-2; 9 bases match TRBD1. The V gene's germline CDR1 is SGHAT and CDR2 FQNNGV. The CDR3 has 15 amino acids. The V segment lost 4 bases and the J segment 8 bases; nucleotides outside the gene matches: 11. The CDR3 loop is CASSSLRDRAEGYTF. The CDR3 bases are TGTGCCAGCAGCTCCCTCCGGGACAGGGCGGAGGGCTACACCTTC.

This clonotype was detected only a few times. This chain links TRBV7-2 with TRBJ2-5; D possibly corresponds to TRBD1 (6 bases). The length of the CDR3 is 15 residues. Looked up from germline, CDR1 is SGHTA and CDR2 is FQGNSA. Trimming removed 5 bases at V and 5 bases at J, with 18 bases between. CDR3 DNA: TGTGCCAGCAGCCTCATGACAGGCCCCGAGGAGACCCAGTACTTC. This encodes CASSLMTGPEETQYF.

The J gene is TRBJ1-1, the V gene TRBV7-8; D is perhaps TRBD1 (5 bases). The V end lost 1 base, the J end lost 3 bases, and 12 bases lay between the germline ends. Germline V gives CDR1 SGHVS, CDR2 FQNEAQ. The CDR3 covers 15 residues. CDR3: CASSLVQGTDTEAFF. CDR3 nucleotides: TGTGCCAGCAGCTTAGTGCAGGGCACCGACACTGAAGCTTTCTTT.

The rearrangement uses TRBV5-1 and TRBJ2-3; D may be TRBD1 (6 bases). Trimming removed 0 bases from V and 4 bases from J, with 9 bases in between. CDR3 length equals 14 residues. The germline gives CDR1 SGHRS, CDR2 YFSETQ. Written as DNA, the CDR3 is TGCGCCAGCAGCTTGGTGGACAGCTCAGATACGCAGTATTTT. Translating it yields CASSLVDSSDTQYF.

This rearrangement joins TRBV5-6 to TRBJ1-1, with D possibly being TRBD1 (6 bases). The CDR3 totals 12 residues. Germline loops: CDR1 SGHDT, CDR2 YYEEEE. Trimming took 3 bases from V and 10 from J, leaving 13 bases between them. For the CDR3, the DNA is TGTGCCAGCAGCTACCGGGGGGCGGGAGCTTTCTTT. Its translation is CASSYRGAGAFF.

The chain combines TRBV20-1 with TRBJ2-5; weak D call: TRBD2 (6 bases). Gene TRBJ2-7 matches the end of the DNA better, so the J call may be wrong. The CDR3 consists of 13 residues. Germline CDR1 DFQATT, CDR2 SNEGSKA (reference sequence). As DNA, the CDR3 is TGCAGTGTTTCCCCGGATAGCGGCTACGAGCAGTACTTC. Translated, it gives CSVSPDSGYEQYF.

This sequence joins TRBV5-6 and TRBJ2-5; weak D call: TRBD2 (6 bases). This CDR3 comprises 15 residues. The germline gives CDR1 SGHDT, CDR2 YYEEEE. The V gene lost 8 bases and the J gene lost 1 base, with 18 bases spanning the gap. DNA of the CDR3: TGTGCCAGTTATGAGGAGGGAAGGGCCCAAGAGACCCAGTACTTC. It encodes CASYEEGRAQETQYF.

The rearrangement joins TRBV12-3 or TRBV12-4 to TRBJ2-1, with 8 bases matching TRBD2. This CDR3 spans 16 amino acids. V lost 1 base, J lost 3 bases, and 5 bases stayed unmatched. CDR3 DNA sequence: TGTGCCAGCAGTTTAGTTTTACTAGCGGACTACAATGAGCAGTTCTTC. This encodes CASSLVLLADYNEQFF.